This entry describes one T cell receptor beta chain. These data originate in a study of blood T cells in healthy people across ages. V lost 1 base to trimming and J lost 4 bases, with 13 bases between them. The CDR3 sequence is 15 residues long. Germline V lookup: CDR1 MGHRA, CDR2 YSYEKL. Per-sample yields of isolated PBMCs were at least 6 million. The authors ran a second PCR of 7 to 11 cycles using a sample-barcoded 5' primer and a J-beta primer mix. TCRdb reanalysed the 5' RACE reads using MiXCR and keeps one entry per CDR3 protein. Here the sample spans around 1,900,000 distinct CDR3 sequences, about two fifths being singletons.

The TCR was taken from a human donor in good health. This chain connects TRBV4-1 to TRBJ1-2; the D gene is possibly TRBD1 (5 bases). Material: blood. CDR3 region: CASSQVVRDFYGYTF. Here the CDR3 DNA reads TGCGCCAGCAGCCAAGTTGTAAGGGACTTCTATGGCTACACCTTC.